This T cell receptor (beta chain) was identified during a study of blood T cell repertoires in COVID-19 (dated by TCRdb to between 2020 and 2021). About the investigation overall: The collaborator samples originated in the United States, Italy and Spain and spanned the acute and convalescent phases of COVID-19. The material from the prospective study consisted of cDNA or gDNA derived from T cells, B-cell-depleted T cells, or PBMCs. Subjects who had been exposed to COVID-19, were actively infected with it, or had recovered from it provided the deeply sampled blood TCRbeta repertoires that made up the dataset. The repertoires were made available in a free public database intended to serve as a resource for research on the immune response to SARS-CoV-2. The samples were drawn from two sources: the first 160 participants of the ongoing ImmuneRACE study, and fewer than 1,500 subjects contributed by 6 global collaborators. Nearly every sample came with metadata listing a de-identified subject ID, COVID-19 status, age in years and sex. Where HLA class I and class II types were available, the types were taken from metadata supplied by the sample provider, not from assay-based typing.

With respect to this clone: Its antigen remains unidentified. Within one base of it there is no much larger clone, and no base qualities were kept.

Points the paper makes about the study in general: Clinical and demographic metadata were provided uncurated, with the amount varying by source and participant.

The germline V gene (reference sequence) sets CDR1 to SGHNT and CDR2 to YYREEE. The V end gives up 3 bases and the J end 3 bases, leaving 2 bases in the junction not matched to a gene. The CDR3 measures 14 amino acids from cysteine to phenylalanine. The DNA shown is the 42-base CDR3, in frame from base 1. In Seattle, one collaborating source enrolled patients while the infection was active and tracked those patients longitudinally over the course of disease. Each collaborating institution followed its own protocols to collect whole blood in K2EDTA tubes. Collaborator samples were shipped for TCRbeta analysis as frozen whole blood, isolated PBMCs, or DNA extracted from either sample type. TCRbeta CDR3 regions were amplified from genomic DNA using the immunoSEQ Assay, a bias-controlled multiplex PCR. Concerning the study's data processing: Nucleated cell counts per sample were estimated from amplification of reference gene primers within the assay. To quantify the absolute abundance of each unique TCRbeta CDR3 rearrangement, sequence reads were collapsed and filtered. For each sample, productive Simpson clonality was calculated by taking the square root of Simpson's diversity index across productive rearrangements. In its TCRdb copy, this immuneACCESS table keeps in-frame sequences only and misses some clones. Where compared with another copy, unresolved V genes explain less than half of these, and the others have no known cause. V, J and clone size are taken as reported in that table, and D and trimming were inferred from the DNA itself. Recorded for this sample are about 76,000 clones; about 85% of them occurred a single time. 10% to 11% of the sample is held by the ten biggest clonotypes.

This sequence was found in a man between 60 and 75 years old with COVID-19, enrolled during active disease. The chain joins TRBV5-4 to TRBJ2-7; TRBD2 lines up with 11 middle nucleotides. Sequencing used peripheral blood. The CDR3 here reads CASSSGTSGYEQYF. The DNA reads TGTGCCAGCAGCTCGGGGACTAGCGGCTACGAGCAGTACTTC.